Presented here are 21 T cell receptor beta chains from one specimen sequenced in a study of blood T cell repertoires in COVID-19. Clones were sequenced by immunoSEQ multiplex PCR, and TCRdb holds only the in-frame ones, with some missing. Here the sample spans 300,000 to 400,000 clones, roughly 87% being singletons. Sequenced material: PBMCs or T cells enriched from blood (not recorded which). The receptors were gathered from a woman in her twenties or thirties who had recovered from COVID-19.

This chain uses TRBV7-9 with TRBJ2-7; possibly TRBD1 for D (5 bases). The CDR3 runs 12 residues. Germline V lookup: CDR1 SEHNR, CDR2 FQNEAQ (reference sequence). V was trimmed by 5 bases and J by 5 bases, leaving 10 bases between them. The CDR3 DNA reads TGTGCCAGCAGCCCTGACAGAAACGAGCAGTACTTC. This translates into CASSPDRNEQYF.

This chain uses TRBV6-1 with TRBJ2-7; no reliable D call. The CDR3 is 14 residues long. Trimming shortened V by 6 bases and J by 2 bases, and 14 bases separated the two germline ends. Germline CDR1 and CDR2: MNHNS and SASEGT. The CDR3 spells CASSHSTPAYEQYF. DNA of the CDR3: TGTGCCAGCAGCCACTCCACCCCGGCCTACGAGCAGTACTTC.

The rearrangement links TRBV28 to TRBJ2-1, with 7 bases fitting TRBD2. V dropped 5 bases and J dropped 9; count of bases not matched to a gene: 4. The germline V gene encodes CDR1 MDHEN and CDR2 SYDVKM. The CDR3 contains 12 residues. The CDR3 coding sequence is TGTGCCAGCAGTCCCGTAGCGGGTGAGCAGTTCTTC. Its protein is CASSPVAGEQFF.

The chain's CDR3 is CASSPGGEYNEQFF. CDR3 DNA sequence: TGTGCCAGCAGCCCGGGCGGGGAATACAATGAGCAGTTCTTC. This chain uses TRBV7-9 with TRBJ2-1; perhaps TRBD2 as D (6 bases). In germline, CDR1 is SEHNR, CDR2 FQNEAQ (reference sequence). V gave up 5 bases and J gave up 4 bases, with 12 bases separating them. This CDR3 is 14 amino acids long.

CDR3 bases: TGTGCCAGCAGTTTGGACAGGGTCAAGTGGCGCGAGCAGTACTTC. This codes for CASSLDRVKWREQYF. V is TRBV28 and J is TRBJ2-7, with 8 bases aligning to TRBD1. Germline lookup yields CDR1 MDHEN and CDR2 SYDVKM. V lost 3 bases and J lost 6; bases outside the gene matches: 10. The CDR3 is 15 amino acids.

Here the CDR3 reads CASSYQDRVGFGYTF. The CDR3 region has the DNA TGTGCCAGCAGCTACCAAGACAGGGTCGGATTTGGCTACACCTTC. J is TRBJ1-2 and V is TRBV11-2, with TRBD1 matching 7 bases. V lost 4 bases to trimming and J lost 7 bases; unmatched junction nucleotides: 12. The CDR3 is 15 residues long. Germline CDR1 SGHAT, CDR2 FQNNGV. The whole variable domain, remainder taken from reference TRBV11-2 and TRBJ1-2, is EAGVAQSPRYKIIEKRQSVAFWCNPISGHATLYWYQQILGQGPKLLIQFQNNGVVDDSQLPKDRFSAERLKGVDSTLKIQPAKLEDSAVYLCASSYQDRVGFGYTFGSGTRLTVV.

The chain is built from TRBV11-2 and TRBJ1-1, with TRBD1 as a possible D gene (6 bases). This CDR3 has 17 amino acids. With 5 bases removed from V and 3 bases from J, the gap between germline ends came to 22 bases. Germline CDR1 SGHAT, CDR2 FQNNGV. CDR3 region: CASSQRAGEHYYTEAFF. The CDR3 nucleotides read TGTGCCAGCAGCCAACGAGCAGGGGAGCATTATTACACTGAAGCTTTCTTT.

V is TRBV30 and J is TRBJ2-1; 9 nucleotides agree with TRBD2. CDR1 is GTSNPN, CDR2 SVGIG, per germline (reference sequence). Trimming at V came to 1 base and at J to 3 bases, leaving 4 bases not matched to a gene. There are 15 residues in the CDR3. The CDR3 DNA reads as TGTGCCTGGAGTGGCAGCGGGGGGTTCTACAATGAGCAGTTCTTC. Protein sequence: CAWSGSGGFYNEQFF.

V is TRBV2 and J is TRBJ2-4, with TRBD1 identical over 8 bases. The germline V gene has CDR1 SNHLY and CDR2 FYNNEI. Trimming at V came to 4 bases and at J to 4 bases, leaving 9 bases not matched to a gene. The CDR3 is 16 residues long. Here the CDR3 reads CASSGRQGAGKNIQYF. Here the CDR3 DNA reads TGTGCCAGCAGTGGTCGTCAGGGGGCAGGGAAAAACATTCAGTACTTC.

CDR3 amino acids: CASSLAGPTGGEQFF. CDR3 sequence (DNA): TGTGCCAGCAGTTTGGCGGGGCCAACGGGGGGTGAGCAGTTCTTC. The rearrangement uses TRBV27 and TRBJ2-1; 7 nucleotides agree with TRBD2. Germline loops: CDR1 MNHEY, CDR2 SMNVEV (reference sequence). The CDR3 covers 15 residues. V lost 3 bases and J lost 9; bases outside the gene matches: 11.

The chain recombines TRBV4-1 with TRBJ2-3, with D unclear. Deletions cut 1 base from V and 0 bases from J, with 5 bases between. There are 14 residues in the CDR3. The germline V gene encodes CDR1 MGHRA and CDR2 YSYEKL. Here the CDR3 reads CASSQAESTDTQYF. The CDR3 region has the DNA TGCGCCAGCAGCCAAGCGGAGAGCACAGATACGCAGTATTTT.

This sequence joins TRBV2 and TRBJ1-5; D gene unclear. V gave up 2 bases and J gave up 5 bases, with 13 bases separating them. Germline-derived CDR1 and CDR2 are SNHLY and FYNNEI. This CDR3 has 15 residues. This CDR3 reads CASSESLAGDQPQHF. The CDR3 region has the DNA TGTGCCAGCAGTGAATCCCTGGCGGGCGATCAGCCCCAGCATTTT.

The V call is TRBV7-8, the J call TRBJ2-2; D is undetermined. CDR3 length: 13 residues. Germline V lookup: CDR1 SGHVS, CDR2 FQNEAQ. V dropped 1 base and J dropped 6 bases, with 6 bases sitting between them. The CDR3 bases are TGTGCCAGCAGCTTAGTGTTATCCGGGGAGCTGTTTTTT. Protein sequence: CASSLVLSGELFF.

The chain uses TRBV19 and TRBJ2-5; D is possibly TRBD1 (6 bases). This CDR3 has 14 amino acids. The V gene lost 5 bases and the J gene lost 2 bases, with 12 bases spanning the gap. The germline gives CDR1 LNHDA, CDR2 SQIVND (reference sequence). CDR3: CASSSPGQQETQYF. In DNA form, the CDR3 reads TGTGCCAGTAGTTCCCCGGGACAACAAGAGACCCAGTACTTC.

The genes are TRBV7-9 and TRBJ2-3, with unresolved D. V was pared by 4 bases and J by 0 bases, with 5 bases between. The length of the CDR3 is 13 residues. Germline V gene lookup returns CDR1 SEHNR and CDR2 FQNEAQ (reference sequence). The CDR3 bases are TGTGCCAGCAGCTCCGTTAGCACAGATACGCAGTATTTT. Its translation is CASSSVSTDTQYF.

The chain combines TRBV24-1 with TRBJ2-5, with D tentatively TRBD1 (5 bases). Per germline, CDR1 KGHDR and CDR2 SFDVKD. The CDR3 is made up of 15 amino acids. The V and J ends lost 1 base and 5 bases respectively, with 13 bases between them. The DNA of the CDR3 is TGTGCCACCAGTGATTTCCTCCAGGGTCGGGAGACCCAGTACTTC. As protein: CATSDFLQGRETQYF.

The rearrangement uses TRBV30 and TRBJ1-1, with D uncertain. Trimming took off 3 bases at V and 5 bases at J, with 16 bases between the two ends. CDR1 and CDR2 (germline): GTSNPN, SVGIG (reference sequence). This CDR3 has 14 residues. CDR3 sequence reads: CAWSARGRGTEAFF. The DNA for the CDR3 is TGTGCCTGGAGCGCCCGCGGGAGAGGAACTGAAGCTTTCTTT.

V is TRBV3-1 (or the pseudogene TRBV3-2) and J is TRBJ2-3; 15 positions agree with TRBD2. Germline assignment: CDR1 LGHDT and CDR2 YNNKEL (reference sequence). V trimming: 1 base; J trimming: 0 bases; junction bases outside the gene matches: 8. The CDR3 covers 20 residues. CDR3 amino acids: CASSQVAGLAGGSSTDTQYF. The CDR3, as DNA: TGTGCCAGCAGCCAAGTCGCGGGACTAGCGGGGGGATCTAGCACAGATACGCAGTATTTT.

In DNA form, the CDR3 reads TGTGCCAGCAGTGACCCCCGGACAGTCTCTGGAAACACCATATATTTT. Translated, it gives CASSDPRTVSGNTIYF. V gene TRBV6-1 combines with J gene TRBJ1-3, with D possibly being TRBD1 (6 bases). The CDR3 totals 16 residues. The V end was cut by 3 bases, the J end by 0 bases, with 12 bases between. Germline-derived CDR1 and CDR2 are MNHNS and SASEGT.

A word on this clone: Other nucleotide sequences in the sample specify the same CDR3. The chain couples TRBV5-4 to TRBJ2-5, with 8 bases lining up with TRBD2. This CDR3 contains 14 residues. Trimming at V came to 4 bases and at J to 2 bases, leaving 4 bases not matched to a gene. Germline-derived CDR1 and CDR2 are SGHNT and YYREEE (reference sequence). In nucleotides, the CDR3 is TGTGCCAGCAGCCTCCGGGGGGGGCAAGAGACCCAGTACTTC. Residues: CASSLRGGQETQYF.

V and J are TRBV5-1 and TRBJ1-1, with 8 bases identical to TRBD1. CDR3 length: 14 residues. V was pared by 4 bases and J by 4 bases, with 6 bases of the junction left unmatched. Germline-derived CDR1 and CDR2 are SGHRS and YFSETQ. CDR3: CASSPGQAVTEAFF. Here the CDR3 DNA reads TGCGCCAGCAGCCCGGGACAGGCGGTCACTGAAGCTTTCTTT.